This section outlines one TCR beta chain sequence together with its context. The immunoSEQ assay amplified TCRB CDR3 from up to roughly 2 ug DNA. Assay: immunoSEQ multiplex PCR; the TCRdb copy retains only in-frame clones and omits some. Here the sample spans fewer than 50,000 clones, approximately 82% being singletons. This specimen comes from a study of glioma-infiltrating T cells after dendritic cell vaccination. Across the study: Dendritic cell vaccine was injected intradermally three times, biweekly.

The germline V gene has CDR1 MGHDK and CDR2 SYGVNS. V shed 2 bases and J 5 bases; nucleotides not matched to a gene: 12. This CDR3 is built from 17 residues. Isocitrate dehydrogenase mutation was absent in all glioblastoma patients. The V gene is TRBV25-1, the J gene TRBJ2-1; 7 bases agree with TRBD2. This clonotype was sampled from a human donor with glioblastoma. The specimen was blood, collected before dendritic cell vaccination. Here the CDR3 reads CASSEQSIPGGNNEQFF. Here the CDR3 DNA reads TGTGCCAGCAGTGAACAATCGATCCCGGGGGGAAACAATGAGCAGTTCTTC.